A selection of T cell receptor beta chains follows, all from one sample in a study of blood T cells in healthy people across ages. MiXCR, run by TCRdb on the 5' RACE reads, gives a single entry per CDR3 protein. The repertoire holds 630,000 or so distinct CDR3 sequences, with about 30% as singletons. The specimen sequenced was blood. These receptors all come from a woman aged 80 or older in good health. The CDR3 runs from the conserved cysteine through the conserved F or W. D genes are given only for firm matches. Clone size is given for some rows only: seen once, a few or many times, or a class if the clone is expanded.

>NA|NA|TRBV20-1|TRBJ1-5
TGCAGTGCTACCGGGACCCTCAATCAGTCCCAGCATTTT
CSATGTLNQSQHF
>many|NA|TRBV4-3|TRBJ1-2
TGCGCCAGCAGCCAAGGTAGCAGCAACTATGGCTACACCTTC
CASSQGSSNYGYTF
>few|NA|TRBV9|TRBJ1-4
TGTGCCAGCAGCCCCCGCCGGACCTCAACTAATGAAAAACTGTTTTTT
CASSPRRTSTNEKLFF
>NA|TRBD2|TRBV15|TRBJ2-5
TGTGCCACCAGCAGAGAAAGGCTAGCGGGGGAAGAGACCCAGTACTTC
CATSRERLAGEETQYF
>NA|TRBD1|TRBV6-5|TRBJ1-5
TGTGCCAGCAGTTACTCCTTCCAGGGGGTTAGCAATCAGCCCCAGCATTTT
CASSYSFQGVSNQPQHF
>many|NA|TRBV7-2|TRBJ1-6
TGTGCCAGCAGCTTTGTCGGGGGGGAAAATTCACCCCTCCACTTT
CASSFVGGENSPLHF
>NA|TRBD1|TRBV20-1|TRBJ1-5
TGCAGTGCTAGAGGGACAGGGGCGTTTCAGCCCCGGCATTTT
CSARGTGAFQPRHF
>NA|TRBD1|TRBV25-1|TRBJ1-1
TGTGCCAGCAGTAGACAGGGGATAAACACTGAAGCTTTCTTT
CASSRQGINTEAFF
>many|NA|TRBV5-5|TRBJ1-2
TGTGCCAGCAGCACCTCGGACATCTACTATGGCTACACCTTC
CASSTSDIYYGYTF
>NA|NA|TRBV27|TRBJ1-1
TGTGCCAGCAGTCCGAGGACAGCAGGGCGCACTGAAGCTTTCTTT
CASSPRTAGRTEAFF
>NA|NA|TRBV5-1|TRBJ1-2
TGCGCCAGCAGCCTTACACAGGGTTCCCTTAAGGTCTACACCTTC
CASSLTQGSLKVYTF
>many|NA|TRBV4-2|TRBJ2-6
TGTGCCAGCAGCCAAGGCAGGGGACCTGGGGCCAACGTCCTGACTTTC
CASSQGRGPGANVLTF
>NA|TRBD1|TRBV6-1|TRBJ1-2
TGTGCCAGCAGGAGGACAGGTACAAACCCTAACTATGGCTACACCTTC
CASRRTGTNPNYGYTF
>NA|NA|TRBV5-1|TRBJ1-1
TGCGCCAGCAGCGTTGGACCGGGACGCCGCATGAACACTGAAGCTTTCTTT
CASSVGPGRRMNTEAFF
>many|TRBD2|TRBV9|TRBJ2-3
TGTGCCAGCAGCGTAGACGAAGCGGGGGGGCCCGTAGATACGCAGTATTTT
CASSVDEAGGPVDTQYF
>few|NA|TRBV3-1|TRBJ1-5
TGTGCCAGCAGCCAGGACTCGACTAGCAATCAGCCCCAGCATTTT
CASSQDSTSNQPQHF
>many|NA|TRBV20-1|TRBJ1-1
TGCAGTGCTAGCAGGGTGAACACTGAAGCTTTCTTT
CSASRVNTEAFF
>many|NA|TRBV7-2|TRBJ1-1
TGTGCCAGCAGCTCCCTAACAGGGTTCGGCACTGAAGCTTTCTTT
CASSSLTGFGTEAFF